These 18 T cell receptor beta chains came from one sample sequenced in a study of CD8+ T cells in alopecia areata (dated by TCRdb to the late 2010s). The method was the immunoSEQ multiplex PCR assay. For TCR sequencing, RNA was extracted from every sample and reverse transcribed into cDNA to serve as template. TCRdb obtained this table from immuneACCESS and retained in-frame rearrangements with V and J assigned. These tables miss some clones; where compared with another copy, unresolved V genes account for less than half of the shortfall, and the remainder is unexplained. For this sample there are fewer than 250,000 clones; roughly two fifths appear just once. The ten largest clones take up about 0.48% of the sample. What this sample's treatment or condition label stands for: oral pan-JAK inhibitor, 5-10 mg twice daily. The specimen comprised CD4+ T cells sorted from blood, sampled at approximately week 31, from a patient treated with tofacitinib. Source of these receptors: a human donor with alopecia areata.

Only a few counts were recorded for this clone. J is TRBJ2-7 and V is TRBV18, with D tentatively TRBD1 (6 bases). CDR3 length equals 14 residues. Trimming removed 4 bases at V and 0 bases at J, with 10 bases between. Germline CDR1 KGHSH, CDR2 LQKENI. The CDR3 region is CASSHGQSSYEQYF. As DNA, the CDR3 is TGTGCCAGCTCACACGGACAGAGCTCCTACGAGCAGTACTTC.

V and J are TRBV30 and TRBJ2-7, with TRBD2 matching 9 bases. With 1 base clipped from V and 6 bases from J, the junction kept 4 bases outside the gene matches. Germline loops: CDR1 GTSNPN, CDR2 SVGIG (reference sequence). The CDR3 has 13 amino acids. For the CDR3, the DNA is TGTGCCTGGAGTGGCTTAGCGGGGGCCGAGCAGTACTTC. Protein product: CAWSGLAGAEQYF.

This clone was seen a few times. V is TRBV30 and J is TRBJ2-2; D could derive from TRBD1 or TRBD2 (5 bases each). CDR3 size: 12 residues. CDR1 is GTSNPN and CDR2 is SVGIG in the germline V gene (reference sequence). V was shortened by 3 bases and J by 5 bases, with 7 bases between the two germline ends. CDR3 loop: CAWRWGTGELFF. In DNA form, the CDR3 reads TGTGCCTGGAGGTGGGGGACCGGGGAGCTGTTTTTT. The full variable domain, rest sourced from reference TRBV30 and TRBJ2-2, is SQTIHQWPATLVQPVGSPLSLECTVEGTSNPNLYWYRQAAGRGLQLLFYSVGIGQISSEVPQNLSASRPQDRQFILSSKKLLLSDSGFYLCAWRWGTGELFFGEGSRLTVL.

This clone has more than one count but fewer than ten. The chain recombines TRBV30 with TRBJ1-2; 7 nucleotides agree with TRBD1. This CDR3 spans 13 amino acids. Germline V gene data show CDR1 as GTSNPN and CDR2 as SVGIG (reference sequence). V lost 4 bases and J lost 7; bases outside the gene matches: 9. The CDR3 bases are TGTGCCTGGATAGACAGGGATCTCGGTGGCTACACCTTC. Translation gives CAWIDRDLGGYTF.

This clone was seen more than once but under ten times. The chain is built from TRBV5-4 and TRBJ2-3; TRBD2 matches at 10 bases. Germline assignment: CDR1 SGHNT and CDR2 YYREEE (reference sequence). There are 15 residues in the CDR3. The V gene end was trimmed by 3 bases and the J gene end by 6 bases; junction bases not matched to a gene: 7. The CDR3: CASSSAGLARDTQYF. CDR3 nucleotide sequence: TGTGCCAGCAGCTCAGCGGGACTAGCGAGGGATACGCAGTATTTT.

The CDR3 coding sequence is TGTGCCTGGAGTAGGGGACAGTTAAACATTCAGTACTTC. It encodes CAWSRGQLNIQYF. The genes are TRBV30 and TRBJ2-4; TRBD1 matches 7 bases. Germline V gene lookup returns CDR1 GTSNPN and CDR2 SVGIG (reference sequence). The J segment lost 6 bases and the V segment lost 2 bases, leaving 4 bases of the junction unmatched. The CDR3 length is 13 residues. The whole variable domain, remainder taken from reference TRBV30 and TRBJ2-4, is SQTIHQWPATLVQPVGSPLSLECTVEGTSNPNLYWYRQAAGRGLQLLFYSVGIGQISSEVPQNLSASRPQDRQFILSSKKLLLSDSGFYLCAWSRGQLNIQYFGAGTRLSVL.

This clone occurred a few times. The J gene is TRBJ2-3, the V gene TRBV19; perhaps TRBD1 as D (6 bases). Germline V CDR1 and CDR2: LNHDA, SQIVND (reference sequence). The CDR3 covers 17 residues. V was clipped by 10 bases and J by 2 bases, with 25 bases between them. CDR3 loop: CATKRGYSWASTDTQYF. In nucleotides, the CDR3 is TGTGCCACCAAGAGGGGGTATTCATGGGCATCCACAGATACGCAGTATTTT.

This clone was detected a few times. V is TRBV29-1 and J is TRBJ2-1; D gene uncertain. Deletions cut 7 bases from V and 6 bases from J, with 19 bases between. The CDR3 extends over 14 amino acids. CDR1 SQVTM and CDR2 ANQGSEA come from the germline V gene. The chain's CDR3 is CSGGPRLRGNEQFF. Here the CDR3 DNA reads TGCAGCGGTGGCCCTAGACTGCGTGGCAATGAGCAGTTCTTC.

This clone was picked up a small number of times. The chain recombines TRBV19 with TRBJ2-2; TRBD2 might be the D (5 bases). There are 16 residues in the CDR3. V gave up 4 bases and J gave up 0 bases, with 12 bases separating them. Germline CDR1 reads LNHDA; CDR2 reads SQIVND (reference sequence). DNA for the CDR3: TGTGCCAGTAGTAGAGGGCAGACGTCGAACACCGGGGAGCTGTTTTTT. Translating gives CASSRGQTSNTGELFF.

This clone occurred a few times. The chain employs TRBV7-2 and TRBJ2-1; D not resolved. Deletions cut 2 bases from V and 4 bases from J, with 6 bases between. Germline V lookup: CDR1 SGHTA, CDR2 FQGNSA. The CDR3 loop spans 13 amino acids. In DNA, the CDR3 is TGTGCCAGCAGCTTACAACAGTACAATGAGCAGTTCTTC. Translating gives CASSLQQYNEQFF. Filled out from reference TRBV7-2 and TRBJ2-1, the complete variable domain reads GAGVSQSPSNKVTEKGKDVELRCDPISGHTALYWYRQSLGQGLEFLIYFQGNSAPDKSGLPSDRFSAERTGGSVSTLTIQRTQQEDSAVYLCASSLQQYNEQFFGPGTRLTVL.

This clone was seen a handful of times. J is TRBJ2-4 and V is TRBV6-5; D is unresolved. The germline CDR1 and CDR2 sequences are MNHEY and SVGAGI. CDR3 length: 14 residues. V lost 8 bases to trimming and J lost 0 bases, with 11 bases between them. CDR3 DNA: TGTGCCAGCCGTGATATTCTAGCCAAAAACATTCAGTACTTC. Translation gives CASRDILAKNIQYF.

The chain joins TRBV9 to TRBJ1-3; D is undetermined. V lost 7 bases to trimming and J lost 2 bases, with 7 bases between them. The CDR3 extends over 12 amino acids. Germline CDR1 and CDR2: SGDLS and YYNGEE. The DNA of the CDR3 is TGTGCCAGCGGTTTCCCTGGAAACACCATATATTTT. Amino acid sequence: CASGFPGNTIYF.

The V call is TRBV29-1, the J call TRBJ2-1; D possibly corresponds to TRBD1 (5 bases). This CDR3 is 11 amino acids long. Germline values: CDR1 SQVTM, CDR2 ANQGSEA. V gave up 6 bases and J gave up 11 bases, with 14 bases separating them. The CDR3 DNA reads TGCAGCGTGCCTCAGGGCTTAAAGCAGTTCTTC. Its translation is CSVPQGLKQFF.

The chain recombines TRBV27 with TRBJ2-3, with D possibly TRBD2 on 6 matching bases. The CDR3 consists of 20 residues. Germline V CDR1 and CDR2: MNHEY, SMNVEV (reference sequence). Trimming removed 0 bases at V and 2 bases at J, with 24 bases between. CDR3 nucleotides: TGTGCCAGCAGTTTATCGGGGACTCACTCCTCCCGTGGCTTCACAGATACGCAGTATTTT. Protein: CASSLSGTHSSRGFTDTQYF.

The rearrangement joins TRBV29-1 to TRBJ1-3, with TRBD1 matching 7 bases. The CDR3 totals 14 residues. Germline V lookup: CDR1 SQVTM, CDR2 ANQGSEA. The V and J ends lost 4 bases and 0 bases, in that order; junction bases with no gene match: 3. The CDR3 DNA is TGCAGCGTTGCGGGACAGAGCTCTGGAAACACCATATATTTT. The encoded protein is CSVAGQSSGNTIYF.

This clone occurred a few times. The CDR3 DNA reads as TGTGCCAGCAGCTTAGCTACCAACACGCAGTATTTT. Amino acids: CASSLATNTQYF. This chain uses TRBV11-2 with TRBJ2-3; D call uncertain. Germline CDR1 and CDR2: SGHAT and FQNNGV. The CDR3 runs 12 residues. V gave up 1 base and J gave up 9 bases, with 8 bases separating them.

This clone was observed a handful of times. The CDR3 here is CARRTSGAWEQYF. For the CDR3, the DNA is TGTGCCAGGAGGACTAGCGGGGCGTGGGAGCAGTACTTC. The V gene is TRBV2, the J gene TRBJ2-7, with 12 positions matching TRBD2. The V and J ends lost 9 bases and 7 bases, in that order; junction bases with no gene match: 7. CDR3 size: 13 residues. Germline CDR1 is SNHLY and CDR2 is FYNNEI. Drawing the rest from reference TRBV2 and TRBJ2-7, the complete variable domain is EPEVTQTPSHQVTQMGQEVILRCVPISNHLYFYWYRQILGQKVEFLVSFYNNEISEKSEIFDDQFSVERPDGSNFTLKIRSTKLEDSAMYFCARRTSGAWEQYFGPGTRLTVT.

This clone appeared once. The CDR3 loop is CASSQLIGQGAGNTEAFF. CDR3 sequence (DNA): TGTGCCAGCAGCCAATTAATCGGACAGGGGGCCGGGAACACTGAAGCTTTCTTT. The chain carries TRBV4-2 and TRBJ1-1; 11 bases are a match to TRBD1. Trimming at V came to 2 bases and at J to 1 base, leaving 9 bases not matched to a gene. This CDR3 spans 18 amino acids. The germline gives CDR1 LGHNA, CDR2 YNFKEQ.